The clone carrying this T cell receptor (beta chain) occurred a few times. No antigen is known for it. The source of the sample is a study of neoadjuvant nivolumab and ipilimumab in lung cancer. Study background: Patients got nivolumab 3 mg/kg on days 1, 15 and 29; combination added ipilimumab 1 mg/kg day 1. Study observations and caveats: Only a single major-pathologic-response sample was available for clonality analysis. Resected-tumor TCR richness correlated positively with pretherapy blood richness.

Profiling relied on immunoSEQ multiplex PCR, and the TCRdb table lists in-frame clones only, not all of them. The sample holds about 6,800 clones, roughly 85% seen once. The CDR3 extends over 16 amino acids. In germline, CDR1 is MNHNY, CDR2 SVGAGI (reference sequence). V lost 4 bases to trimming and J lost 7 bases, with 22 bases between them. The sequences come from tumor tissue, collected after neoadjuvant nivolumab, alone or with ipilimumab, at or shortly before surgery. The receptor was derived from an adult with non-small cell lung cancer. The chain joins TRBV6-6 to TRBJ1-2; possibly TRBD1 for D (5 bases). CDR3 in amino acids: CASSFPKSGARSGYTF. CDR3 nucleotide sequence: TGTGCCAGCAGTTTTCCGAAATCCGGGGCCCGTTCTGGCTACACCTTC.